Listed below are T cell receptor beta chains from one sample, sequenced in a study of T cell changes during pregnancy in multiple sclerosis. Sequencing used immunoSEQ multiplex PCR; TCRdb keeps in-frame clones, though not all of them. In the table there are roughly 120,000 clones, approximately 94% of which are singletons. Sequencing was performed on peripheral blood, taken before pregnancy. The source of these receptors is a female donor with multiple sclerosis, enrolled in a pregnancy study. Both conserved end residues are part of each CDR3. The D gene is left open where the match is weak. Expanded clones get a size class; other rows say once, few or many, or leave the size out.

J gene	clone size	D gene	V gene	CDR3 DNA	CDR3 protein
TRBJ2-3	NA	TRBD2	TRBV2	TGTGCCAGCAGTCTATTAGCGGGAGTTACGGGTAGGACAGATACGCAGTATTTT	CASSLLAGVTGRTDTQYF
TRBJ1-1	NA	NA	TRBV7-3	TGTGCCAGCAGCTTGGTGGGCGGGGCCAACACTGAAGCTTTCTTT	CASSLVGGANTEAFF
TRBJ2-1	NA	NA	TRBV7-3	TGTGCCAGCAGCTTGGTAGCGACATCTTACAATGAGCAGTTCTTC	CASSLVATSYNEQFF
TRBJ1-5	NA	TRBD1	TRBV7-2	TGTGCCAGCAGCTTAGAACAGGGGAGGAATCAGCCCCAGCATTTT	CASSLEQGRNQPQHF
TRBJ2-5	NA	TRBD2	TRBV29-1	TGCAGCGTTGAAGGTAGCGGGAGCCCAGAGACCCAGTACTTC	CSVEGSGSPETQYF
TRBJ2-7	NA	TRBD2	TRBV27	TGTGCCAGCAGTCGGACTAGCGGTCCCTACGAGCAGTACTTC	CASSRTSGPYEQYF
TRBJ1-1	NA	NA	TRBV4-2	TGTGCCAGCAGCCAAGTGGCAGGGGACACTGAAGCTTTCTTT	CASSQVAGDTEAFF
TRBJ2-1	NA	NA	TRBV6-1	TGTGCCAGCAGGATGAGGGGGAGCTCCTACAATGAGCAGTTCTTC	CASRMRGSSYNEQFF
TRBJ1-2	NA	NA	TRBV5-6	TGTGCCAGCAGCTTGGGACATTTCTATGGCTACACCTTC	CASSLGHFYGYTF
TRBJ2-5	NA	TRBD2	TRBV15	TGTGCCACCAGCGCATTCGGACTAGCGGGAGAGACCCAGTACTTC	CATSAFGLAGETQYF
TRBJ2-3	NA	TRBD2	TRBV5-1	TGCGCCAGCAGCTTAGCGGGAGATGGGTATACGCAGTATTTT	CASSLAGDGYTQYF
TRBJ2-7	NA	NA	TRBV5-1	TGCGCCAGCAGCTTCGTGGGGGCTTCATACGAGCAGTACTTC	CASSFVGASYEQYF
TRBJ2-7	NA	TRBD1	TRBV5-4	TGTGCCAGCAGCTTGGCAGGGGGAAGCTCCTACGAGCAGTACTTC	CASSLAGGSSYEQYF
TRBJ2-3	NA	TRBD2	TRBV11-2	TGTGCCAGCAGCCCCAGACTAGCGATTAGCACAGATACGCAGTATTTT	CASSPRLAISTDTQYF
TRBJ2-5	NA	NA	TRBV28	TGTGCCAGCAGTAACCTCGGGAGACAACAAGAGACCCAGTACTTC	CASSNLGRQQETQYF
TRBJ2-7	NA	NA	TRBV27	TGTGCCAGCAGTTTTGGGGCGGTCCCTATCTACGAGCAGTACTTC	CASSFGAVPIYEQYF
TRBJ2-4	NA	NA	TRBV7-9	TGTGCCAGCAGCTTAGATGGGGCCAACAAAAACATTCAGTACTTC	CASSLDGANKNIQYF
TRBJ2-1	NA	TRBD2	TRBV6-1	TGTGCCAGCAGTGATCCAGCAGCGGGAGGTTCACAAAGCTCCTACAATGAGCAGTTCTTC	CASSDPAAGGSQSSYNEQFF
TRBJ1-3	NA	NA	TRBV19	TGTGCCAGTAGTACAGGGATCTCTGGAAACACCATATATTTT	CASSTGISGNTIYF
TRBJ2-1	NA	TRBD2	TRBV28	TGTGCCAGCAGTTTTGCGGGCGGGAGGGCCTCGAATTACAATGAGCAGTTCTTC	CASSFAGGRASNYNEQFF
TRBJ2-6	NA	NA	TRBV9	TGTGCCAGCAGCGGTATAACAGGGCCTGGGGCCAACGTCCTGACTTTC	CASSGITGPGANVLTF
TRBJ1-6	NA	NA	TRBV30	TGTGCCTCTCGAGGAGTCAGCTCCTATAATTCACCCCTCCACTTT	CASRGVSSYNSPLHF
TRBJ1-1	NA	TRBD1	TRBV5-1	TGCGCCAGCAGCCCGTCGACAGGGGCGTCGTCTGTCGCTGAAGCTTTCTTT	CASSPSTGASSVAEAFF
TRBJ1-4	NA	TRBD1	TRBV18	TGTGCCAGCTCACCTGCAGGGGGCACAACTAATGAAAAACTGTTTTTT	CASSPAGGTTNEKLFF
TRBJ1-2	NA	NA	TRBV5-1	TGCGCCAGCAGCTTTTCCGTCGGGAGTGGCTACACCTTC	CASSFSVGSGYTF
TRBJ2-7	NA	TRBD1	TRBV10-2	TGCGCCAGCAGTGGGAGGGGACAGGGTCCATTGGGCGAGCAGTACTTC	CASSGRGQGPLGEQYF
TRBJ1-6	NA	NA	TRBV6-1	TGTGCCAGCAGTGATAGACAGCATAATTCACCCCTCCACTTT	CASSDRQHNSPLHF
TRBJ2-7	NA	TRBD1	TRBV6-6	TGTGCCACCCTCCGGGACAGGGGGATCTACGAGCAGTACTTC	CATLRDRGIYEQYF
TRBJ2-7	NA	NA	TRBV5-5	TGTGCCAGCAGCTTGAGTAGCACCTACGAGCAGTACTTC	CASSLSSTYEQYF
TRBJ1-2	NA	NA	TRBV30	TGTGCCTGGGGGACAAACTATGGCTACACCTTC	CAWGTNYGYTF
TRBJ2-7	NA	NA	TRBV15	TGTGCCACCAGCAGAGTTCCCCCCTTGGGGAGCTACGAGCAGTACTTC	CATSRVPPLGSYEQYF
TRBJ2-1	NA	NA	TRBV5-4	TGTGCCAGCAGCTTGCGCGGGAAGAACAATGAGCAGTTCTTC	CASSLRGKNNEQFF
TRBJ1-6	NA	TRBD1	TRBV19	TGTGCCAGTAGCAGTGACAGGGGACAAAATTCACCCCTCCACTTT	CASSSDRGQNSPLHF
TRBJ1-1	few	NA	TRBV7-6	TGTGCCAGCGGGCAGGCGAACACTGAAGCTTTCTTT	CASGQANTEAFF
TRBJ1-4	NA	NA	TRBV28	TGTGCCAGCAGTTTATTTTACGGGTCAACTAATGAAAAACTGTTTTTT	CASSLFYGSTNEKLFF
TRBJ1-4	NA	NA	TRBV7-9	TGTGCCAGCAGCTTAAACAGGAATGAAAAACTGTTTTTT	CASSLNRNEKLFF
TRBJ2-5	NA	NA	TRBV6-5	TGTGCCAGCAGTTACTCGTTCGGGTACCGGGAGACCCAGTACTTC	CASSYSFGYRETQYF
TRBJ1-2	NA	NA	TRBV9	TGTGCCAGCAGCGCCCCAGCTAACTATGGCTACACCTTC	CASSAPANYGYTF
TRBJ2-5	NA	TRBD2	TRBV5-5	TGTGCCAGCAGCCCTGGCCAGCGGGAGAGGTATTCGGAGACCCAGTACTTC	CASSPGQRERYSETQYF
TRBJ2-7	once	NA	TRBV28	TGTGCCAGCAGTTTAAGCGACAGGTCCTACGAGCAGTACTTC	CASSLSDRSYEQYF